Shown below are 30 T cell receptor beta chains from a single sample sequenced in a study of T cell responses to AZD1222 COVID-19 vaccine. Produced via immunoSEQ multiplex PCR; TCRdb's table is partial and in-frame only. The profile shows 150,000 to 180,000 clones, about nine tenths of them singletons. The material sequenced was peripheral blood, taken on day 0 of AZD1222 vaccination. The receptors were sampled from an adult in good health.

The chain links TRBV4-3 to TRBJ2-1; TRBD2 agrees at 8 bases. With V trimmed by 0 bases and J by 11 bases, 12 bases remained unmatched. The CDR3 runs to 16 residues. The germline CDR1 and CDR2 sequences are LGHNA and YSLEER. The CDR3: CASSQDFAAGDQKQFF. The CDR3 DNA reads as TGCGCCAGCAGCCAAGATTTCGCAGCGGGGGACCAAAAGCAGTTCTTC.

The rearrangement links TRBV10-3 to TRBJ2-7, with 8 nucleotides matching TRBD1. The CDR3 is 13 residues long. CDR1 ENHRY and CDR2 SYGVKD come from the germline V gene. V gave up 10 bases and J gave up 5 bases; unmatched junction bases: 10. The CDR3 DNA follows: TGTGCCACCGCCCAGGGGGCGGTCAACGAGCAGTACTTC. Protein product: CATAQGAVNEQYF.

The chain has TRBV5-1 and TRBJ2-7; TRBD1 might be the D (6 bases). CDR3 length equals 14 residues. V gave up 4 bases and J gave up 3 bases, with 14 bases separating them. CDR1 and CDR2 from the germline V gene are SGHRS and YFSETQ. CDR3 protein: CASSQGTGYYEQYF. The CDR3 DNA is TGCGCCAGCAGCCAGGGCACAGGGTACTACGAGCAGTACTTC.

The V and J genes are TRBV5-1 and TRBJ2-7, with D perhaps matching TRBD1 or TRBD2 (5 bases each). CDR3 size: 15 residues. V lost 0 bases and J 5 bases, leaving 15 bases between the germline ends. Germline assignment: CDR1 SGHRS and CDR2 YFSETQ. The CDR3 nucleotides are TGCGCCAGCAGCTTGGATGGGACCGCTTTCGACGAGCAGTACTTC. It yields the protein CASSLDGTAFDEQYF.

The chain uses TRBV5-5 and TRBJ2-2; D is possibly TRBD1 (6 bases). There are 12 residues in the CDR3. In germline, CDR1 is SGHKS, CDR2 YYEKEE (reference sequence). The V gene lost 6 bases and the J gene lost 3 bases, with 6 bases spanning the gap. The CDR3 spells CASTGDTGELFF. Written as DNA, the CDR3 is TGTGCCAGCACAGGGGACACCGGGGAGCTGTTTTTT.

The chain recombines TRBV15 with TRBJ1-3; D gene unclear. Germline-derived CDR1 and CDR2 are LNHNV and YYDKDF (reference sequence). V was trimmed by 1 base and J by 0 bases, leaving 7 bases between them. This CDR3 is built from 15 residues. The CDR3 coding sequence is TGTGCCACCAGCAGAGGGAGCCTCTCTGGAAACACCATATATTTT. Translation gives CATSRGSLSGNTIYF.

V is TRBV6-5 and J is TRBJ1-4; no definite D call. Per the germline V gene, CDR1 is MNHEY and CDR2 is SVGAGI. This CDR3 has 15 residues. Trimming removed 6 bases at V and 8 bases at J, with 19 bases between. The CDR3 here is CASRQRGGKSEKLFF. In DNA form, the CDR3 reads TGTGCCAGCAGACAACGGGGAGGGAAGAGCGAAAAACTGTTTTTT.

The V call is TRBV4-3, the J call TRBJ1-3; a weak D match, TRBD1 (6 bases). The CDR3 is made up of 15 amino acids. Germline loops: CDR1 LGHNA, CDR2 YSLEER. Trimming left V 0 bases short and J 2 bases short, with 8 bases between. Here the CDR3 DNA reads TGCGCCAGCAGCCAAGACAGGGGCCCTGGAAACACCATATATTTT. The encoded protein is CASSQDRGPGNTIYF.

In this sample, this clone turned up once. The chain links TRBV7-6 to TRBJ1-4; D unclear. V lost 6 bases, J lost 3 bases, and 11 bases lay in between. Germline CDR1 and CDR2: SGHVS and FNYEAQ. The CDR3 sequence is 14 residues long. CDR3: CASRAGNANEKLFF. CDR3 sequence (DNA): TGTGCCAGCAGGGCAGGAAACGCTAATGAAAAACTGTTTTTT. The entire variable domain, with the rest obtained from reference TRBV7-6 and TRBJ1-4, is as follows: GAGVSQSPRYKVTKRGQDVALRCDPISGHVSLYWYRQALGQGPEFLTYFNYEAQQDKSGLPNDRFSAERPEGSISTLTIQRTEQRDSAMYRCASRAGNANEKLFFGSGTQLSVL.

This rearrangement joins TRBV2 to TRBJ2-7, with D unresolved. This CDR3 is 14 amino acids long. The V end lost 3 bases, the J end lost 2 bases, and 11 bases lay between the germline ends. From germline, CDR1 is SNHLY and CDR2 FYNNEI. This chain's CDR3 is CASSDGLRPYEQYF. CDR3 sequence (DNA): TGTGCCAGCAGTGATGGGCTTAGGCCCTACGAGCAGTACTTC.

The V and J genes are TRBV4-1 and TRBJ2-7; 9 bases map to TRBD1. V was clipped by 1 base and J by 5 bases; unmatched bases: 6. The germline gives CDR1 MGHRA, CDR2 YSYEKL. The CDR3 has 15 amino acids. The CDR3 is CASSQVEDRGHEQYF. The DNA for the CDR3 is TGCGCCAGCAGCCAAGTAGAGGACAGGGGCCACGAGCAGTACTTC.

V usage is TRBV6-5 and J usage is TRBJ2-5, with 13 bases identical to TRBD2. Germline values: CDR1 MNHEY, CDR2 SVGAGI. CDR3 length: 15 amino acids. Trimming took 8 bases from V and 2 from J; bases not matched to a gene: 5. The CDR3 DNA is TGTGCCAGCCGGACTAGCGGGGGCCTGCAAGAGACCCAGTACTTC. Its translation is CASRTSGGLQETQYF.

This sequence joins TRBV9 and TRBJ1-2; 8 nucleotides agree with TRBD1. The CDR3 covers 15 residues. Germline V gives CDR1 SGDLS, CDR2 YYNGEE. The junction had 7 bases not matched to a gene; V was cut back by 0 bases and J by 6 bases. The CDR3 here is CASSVGRGTGNGYTF. As DNA, the CDR3 is TGTGCCAGCAGCGTAGGACGTGGGACAGGCAATGGCTACACCTTC.

The chain is built from TRBV28 and TRBJ2-7, with 12 bases identical to TRBD1. The CDR3 totals 15 residues. In germline, CDR1 is MDHEN, CDR2 SYDVKM. V dropped 5 bases and J dropped 5; count of bases not matched to a gene: 7. The CDR3: CASSIPGQGADEQYF. CDR3 bases: TGTGCCAGCAGTATTCCGGGACAGGGGGCGGACGAGCAGTACTTC.

V gene TRBV7-9 combines with J gene TRBJ1-1, with D hard to call. The CDR3 contains 14 residues. CDR1 is SEHNR and CDR2 is FQNEAQ in the germline V gene (reference sequence). V shed 5 bases and J shed 1 base, with 11 bases lying between them. The CDR3 loop reads CASSRGDKNTEAFF. CDR3 bases: TGTGCCAGCAGCCGGGGTGACAAGAACACTGAAGCTTTCTTT.

This clone has just one count. The chain links TRBV2 to TRBJ2-6, with 9 nucleotides matching TRBD2. Germline V gene data show CDR1 as SNHLY and CDR2 as FYNNEI. The CDR3 totals 17 residues. J gave up 0 bases and V 5 bases, and 5 bases lay outside the gene matches. As DNA, the CDR3 is TGTGCCAGCAGTAATAGCGGGGGCCGCTCTGGGGCCAACGTCCTGACTTTC. This sequence encodes CASSNSGGRSGANVLTF.

The chain uses TRBV5-1 and TRBJ1-1, with 7 bases fitting TRBD1. CDR1 and CDR2 from the germline V gene are SGHRS and YFSETQ. J lost 3 bases, V lost 4 bases, and 9 bases had no gene match. The CDR3 has 15 amino acids. CDR3 DNA sequence: TGCGCCAGCAGCCTCAGGACAGGACCAGACACTGAAGCTTTCTTT. It encodes CASSLRTGPDTEAFF.

The V gene is TRBV7-3, the J gene TRBJ1-2; 10 bases are a match to TRBD1. The germline gives CDR1 SGHTA, CDR2 FQGTGA. V trimming: 1 base; J trimming: 8 bases; junction bases outside the gene matches: 10. This CDR3 has 16 amino acids. CDR3: CASSLIAGQGPVGYTF. The DNA of the CDR3 is TGTGCCAGCAGCTTAATTGCGGGACAGGGGCCAGTGGGCTACACCTTC.

The V call is TRBV6-1, the J call TRBJ1-1; 7 bases agree with TRBD1. V lost 3 bases, J lost 0 bases, and 1 base stayed unmatched. CDR1 MNHNS and CDR2 SASEGT come from the germline V gene. The CDR3 runs to 14 residues. CDR3: CASSEGQMNTEAFF. The DNA of the CDR3 is TGTGCCAGCAGTGAGGGACAGATGAACACTGAAGCTTTCTTT.

The V and J genes are TRBV6-5 and TRBJ1-4; 7 bases fit TRBD1. Per the germline V gene, CDR1 is MNHEY and CDR2 is SVGAGI. This CDR3 is built from 13 residues. Germline trimming cut 6 bases from V and 8 bases from J; bases unmatched to any gene: 6. CDR3 in amino acids: CASSLDRSEKLFF. CDR3 bases: TGTGCCAGCAGCCTGGACAGGTCCGAAAAACTGTTTTTT.

The V gene is TRBV20-1, the J gene TRBJ2-2, with 7 bases aligning to TRBD1. This CDR3 has 15 residues. The germline CDR1 and CDR2 sequences are DFQATT and SNEGSKA (reference sequence). V trimming: 3 bases; J trimming: 0 bases; junction bases outside the gene matches: 4. CDR3 region: CSASKGAPNTGELFF. The CDR3, as DNA: TGCAGTGCTAGTAAGGGGGCCCCGAACACCGGGGAGCTGTTTTTT.

This chain joins TRBV3-1 (or the pseudogene TRBV3-2) and TRBJ1-1, with D possibly TRBD1 on 5 matching bases. V gave up 2 bases and J gave up 1 base, with 14 bases separating them. The CDR3 runs to 16 residues. CDR1 and CDR2 from the germline V gene are LGHDT and YNNKEL (reference sequence). For the CDR3, the DNA is TGTGCCAGCAGCCAATCCCCAGGGAATACGAACACTGAAGCTTTCTTT. Translating gives CASSQSPGNTNTEAFF.

The chain's CDR3 is CASSLAVTGGSYEQYF. The DNA of the CDR3 is TGCGCCAGCAGCTTGGCCGTGACAGGGGGCTCCTACGAGCAGTACTTC. The chain carries TRBV5-1 and TRBJ2-7; 9 nucleotides line up with TRBD1. The junction had 4 bases not matched to a gene; V was cut back by 0 bases and J by 0 bases. There are 16 residues in the CDR3. Germline loops: CDR1 SGHRS, CDR2 YFSETQ.

This chain links TRBV5-1 with TRBJ2-1, with D possibly being TRBD2 (6 bases). V was clipped by 4 bases and J by 0 bases, with 14 bases between them. Per germline, CDR1 SGHRS and CDR2 YFSETQ. This CDR3 has 16 amino acids. As DNA, the CDR3 is TGCGCCAGCAGCCCGGAGGGGCGGAGCTCCTACAATGAGCAGTTCTTC. Amino acids: CASSPEGRSSYNEQFF.

This chain uses TRBV7-2 with TRBJ2-1; 7 bases agree with TRBD2. CDR3 length: 14 amino acids. Germline V lookup: CDR1 SGHTA, CDR2 FQGNSA. Losses at the gene ends were 7 bases for V and 7 bases for J; bases not matched to a gene: 10. CDR3 residues: CASILGGTMNEQFF. The CDR3 DNA follows: TGTGCCAGCATTCTCGGGGGGACGATGAATGAGCAGTTCTTC.

The genes are TRBV3-1 (or the pseudogene TRBV3-2) and TRBJ2-7, with 8 bases matching TRBD2. V lost 1 base and J lost 2; bases outside the gene matches: 1. Germline loops: CDR1 LGHDT, CDR2 YNNKEL (reference sequence). The CDR3 covers 14 residues. DNA of the CDR3: TGTGCCAGCAGCCAAGTTAGCGGGGCCTACGAGCAGTACTTC. Protein sequence: CASSQVSGAYEQYF.

This clone was detected once. V and J are TRBV7-2 and TRBJ1-4; 8 bases are shared with TRBD1. Germline values: CDR1 SGHTA, CDR2 FQGNSA. The CDR3 spans 17 residues. Trimming at V came to 1 base and at J to 5 bases, leaving 9 bases not matched to a gene. The CDR3 loop reads CASSLDGQGAGNEKLFF. CDR3 sequence (DNA): TGTGCCAGCAGCTTAGACGGACAGGGCGCGGGAAATGAAAAACTGTTTTTT.

The CDR3 protein is CASNTRTQVSGNTIYF. The CDR3 coding sequence is TGTGCCAGCAATACCCGGACACAGGTCTCTGGAAACACCATATATTTT. The V call is TRBV28, the J call TRBJ1-3; possibly TRBD1 for D (5 bases). The CDR3 is made up of 16 amino acids. V was shortened by 7 bases and J by 0 bases, with 16 bases between the two germline ends. Germline V gene data show CDR1 as MDHEN and CDR2 as SYDVKM. The full variable domain, rest sourced from reference TRBV28 and TRBJ1-3, is DVKVTQSSRYLVKRTGEKVFLECVQDMDHENMFWYRQDPGLGLRLIYFSYDVKMKEKGDIPEGYSVSREKKERFSLILESASTNQTSMYLCASNTRTQVSGNTIYFGEGSWLTVV.

This chain links TRBV6-5 with TRBJ1-5; TRBD1 might be the D (5 bases). Germline-derived CDR1 and CDR2 are MNHEY and SVGAGI. V lost 7 bases and J 2 bases, leaving 12 bases between the germline ends. The length of the CDR3 is 14 residues. In nucleotides, the CDR3 is TGTGCCAGCACGGCGGACAATGGCAATCAGCCCCAGCATTTT. It encodes CASTADNGNQPQHF.

This clone was observed a few times. The chain joins TRBV19 to TRBJ1-5, with a possible D match to TRBD1 (6 bases). The CDR3 loop spans 13 amino acids. Trimming removed 4 bases from V and 4 bases from J, with 8 bases in between. Germline CDR1 reads LNHDA; CDR2 reads SQIVND (reference sequence). The CDR3 is CASSNQGNQPQHF. The CDR3, as DNA: TGTGCCAGTAGTAATCAGGGGAATCAGCCCCAGCATTTT.